These 17 T cell receptor beta chains were sequenced from one sample in a study of T cell responses to AZD1222 COVID-19 vaccine (dated by TCRdb to 2020 to 2023). Libraries were built with the immunoSEQ multiplex PCR assay. Drawn from immuneACCESS, this table holds only the in-frame rearrangements with V and J called that TCRdb kept. Clones are partly lost; checked studies trace under half to an unresolved V gene and leave the rest unexplained. A total of about 100,000 clones appear in this sample, over 80% of them only once. Roughly 5.6% of the sample lies in the top ten. The sample's time point, from its label and the paper: about 28 days (+/-7) after the second vaccine dose. Sample: peripheral blood, taken 28 days after the second AZD1222 dose. These TCRs come from an adult who received the AZD1222 COVID-19 vaccine.

The chain employs TRBV4-1 and TRBJ1-5; 7 positions agree with TRBD1. The V and J ends lost 0 bases and 0 bases, in that order; junction bases with no gene match: 2. Germline V lookup: CDR1 MGHRA, CDR2 YSYEKL. The CDR3 runs 16 residues. For the CDR3, the DNA is TGCGCCAGCAGCCAAGAAGGGGGCAATAGCAATCAGCCCCAGCATTTT. Its translation: CASSQEGGNSNQPQHF.

The chain recombines TRBV6-2 or TRBV6-3 with TRBJ2-7, with 10 bases lining up with TRBD2. The CDR3 consists of 16 residues. Germline V gene sequence: CDR1 MNHEY, CDR2 SVGEGT. Germline trimming cut 5 bases from V and 1 base from J; bases unmatched to any gene: 8. The CDR3 bases are TGTGCCAGCAGTCGGGCCCTAGCGGGAGTATCCTACGAGCAGTACTTC. Protein sequence: CASSRALAGVSYEQYF.

The V and J genes are TRBV28 and TRBJ2-7; tentative D call: TRBD2 (6 bases). Trimming removed 7 bases from V and 0 bases from J, with 10 bases in between. This CDR3 region has 13 residues. CDR1 and CDR2 (germline): MDHEN, SYDVKM. The CDR3 loop is CASTTTSSYEQYF. In nucleotides, the CDR3 is TGTGCCAGCACCACGACTAGCTCCTACGAGCAGTACTTC.

The gene calls are TRBV28 and TRBJ1-4; D is unresolved. Trimming cost V 5 bases and J 8 bases, with 15 bases left between them. CDR3 length: 14 amino acids. Germline-derived CDR1 and CDR2 are MDHEN and SYDVKM. The CDR3 region is CASSGSGSREKLFF. CDR3 coding DNA: TGTGCCAGCAGTGGATCCGGGTCTCGGGAAAAACTGTTTTTT. Drawing the rest from reference TRBV28 and TRBJ1-4, the complete variable domain is DVKVTQSSRYLVKRTGEKVFLECVQDMDHENMFWYRQDPGLGLRLIYFSYDVKMKEKGDIPEGYSVSREKKERFSLILESASTNQTSMYLCASSGSGSREKLFFGSGTQLSVL.

The chain carries TRBV5-1 and TRBJ2-7; a weak D match, TRBD1 (5 bases). In germline, CDR1 is SGHRS, CDR2 YFSETQ. CDR3 length: 15 residues. V was trimmed by 0 bases and J by 0 bases, leaving 10 bases between them. The CDR3 here is CASSLGGDFSYEQYF. CDR3 nucleotide sequence: TGCGCCAGCAGCTTGGGGGGCGACTTCTCCTACGAGCAGTACTTC.

This rearrangement joins TRBV19 to TRBJ2-7; 8 bases fit TRBD2. CDR3 size: 15 residues. Germline loops: CDR1 LNHDA, CDR2 SQIVND (reference sequence). V shed 4 bases, J shed 3 bases, and the junction held 8 bases outside the gene matches. The CDR3 protein is CASSTTGGESYEQYF. DNA of the CDR3: TGTGCCAGTAGTACCACGGGGGGGGAGAGCTACGAGCAGTACTTC.

The genes are TRBV9 and TRBJ2-7; D unclear. The V and J ends lost 0 bases and 4 bases respectively, with 14 bases between them. The germline CDR1 and CDR2 sequences are SGDLS and YYNGEE. This CDR3 spans 15 amino acids. The CDR3 sequence is CASSVGPGYPYEQYF. CDR3 in DNA: TGTGCCAGCAGCGTAGGTCCCGGCTATCCTTACGAGCAGTACTTC. Full variable domain (rest looked up from reference TRBV9 and TRBJ2-7): DSGVTQTPKHLITATGQRVTLRCSPRSGDLSVYWYQQSLDQGLQFLIQYYNGEERAKGNILERFSAQQFPDLHSELNLSSLELGDSALYFCASSVGPGYPYEQYFGPGTRLTVT.

This rearrangement joins TRBV5-1 to TRBJ2-7, with D perhaps TRBD1 (5 bases). V dropped 1 base and J dropped 3 bases, with 14 bases sitting between them. CDR1 is SGHRS and CDR2 is YFSETQ in the germline V gene. CDR3 length: 15 amino acids. CDR3 in amino acids: CASSLWYKGFYEQYF. CDR3 nucleotide sequence: TGCGCCAGCAGCTTGTGGTATAAGGGGTTCTACGAGCAGTACTTC.

The chain uses TRBV21-1 and TRBJ2-1; TRBD2 is the table's D call, not checked against the DNA. TRBV21-1 is a documented pseudogene. This CDR3 spans 17 amino acids. The chain's CDR3 is CASSKRSGVTSYNEQFF. The CDR3 DNA is TGTGCCAGCAGCAAAAGAAGCGGGGTTACCTCCTACAATGAGCAGTTCTTC.

The chain employs TRBV6-2 or TRBV6-3 and TRBJ2-7, with 11 bases identical to TRBD2. CDR1 is MNHEY, CDR2 SVGEGT, per germline. The CDR3 consists of 18 residues. Losses at the gene ends were 5 bases for V and 0 bases for J; bases not matched to a gene: 12. CDR3 in DNA: TGTGCCAGCAGTAGCCCGGGACTAGCGGCGAGGAGCTCCTACGAGCAGTACTTC. Protein product: CASSSPGLAARSSYEQYF.

The V and J genes are TRBV11-2 and TRBJ1-1, with a possible D match to TRBD1 (6 bases). The CDR3 is 14 residues long. V dropped 4 bases and J dropped 4 bases, with 13 bases sitting between them. Germline CDR1 reads SGHAT; CDR2 reads FQNNGV. CDR3 nucleotide sequence: TGTGCCAGCAGCTCCGGACAGTTGGGCACTGAAGCTTTCTTT. Translated: CASSSGQLGTEAFF. The variable domain in full, with the rest retrieved from reference TRBV11-2 and TRBJ1-1, is EAGVAQSPRYKIIEKRQSVAFWCNPISGHATLYWYQQILGQGPKLLIQFQNNGVVDDSQLPKDRFSAERLKGVDSTLKIQPAKLEDSAVYLCASSSGQLGTEAFFGQGTRLTVV.

This clone was detected once. J is TRBJ2-7 and V is TRBV18; D possibly corresponds to TRBD2 (6 bases). With 3 bases removed from V and 0 bases from J, the gap between germline ends came to 12 bases. Germline V CDR1 and CDR2: KGHSH, LQKENI. CDR3 size: 15 residues. Here the CDR3 reads CASSPRGDSSYEQYF. For the CDR3, the DNA is TGTGCCAGCTCACCGCGGGGAGACAGCTCCTACGAGCAGTACTTC.

CDR3 in amino acids: CASSLSGPYEQYF. DNA of the CDR3: TGTGCCAGCAGTCTGTCAGGACCCTACGAGCAGTACTTC. This chain connects TRBV5-6 to TRBJ2-7; D remains ambiguous. This CDR3 has 13 residues. Trimming removed 5 bases from V and 2 bases from J, with 11 bases in between. The germline CDR1 and CDR2 sequences are SGHDT and YYEEEE.

The chain carries TRBV3-1 (or the pseudogene TRBV3-2) and TRBJ1-4, with D tentatively TRBD1 (5 bases). Germline CDR1 and CDR2: LGHDT and YNNKEL (reference sequence). Deletions cut 2 bases from V and 15 bases from J, with 13 bases between. The CDR3 runs 12 residues. Here the CDR3 reads CASSQQNARVFF. Here the CDR3 DNA reads TGTGCCAGCAGCCAACAGAATGCCAGGGTGTTTTTT.

The chain links TRBV5-4 to TRBJ2-1; the match to TRBD1 covers 9 bases. CDR1 SGHNT and CDR2 YYREEE come from the germline V gene (reference sequence). CDR3 length: 15 amino acids. Trimming removed 4 bases from V and 4 bases from J; junction bases left unmatched: 6. CDR3 residues: CASSTGTGFYNEQFF. CDR3 nucleotides: TGTGCCAGCAGCACCGGGACAGGGTTTTACAATGAGCAGTTCTTC.

This clone was seen just once. This chain joins TRBV9 and TRBJ1-1; tentative D call: TRBD1 (6 bases). Between the trimmed V and J ends, which lost 4 bases and 4 bases, there was a span of 14 bases. The CDR3 length is 14 residues. The V gene's germline CDR1 is SGDLS and CDR2 YYNGEE. The CDR3 coding sequence is TGTGCCAGCAGCTCGGGGGGCAGGGGCACTGAAGCTTTCTTT. The encoded protein is CASSSGGRGTEAFF.

The CDR3 spells CASVGTSVTDTQYF. CDR3 coding DNA: TGTGCCAGCGTCGGGACTAGCGTTACAGATACGCAGTATTTT. The chain employs TRBV6-5 and TRBJ2-3, with TRBD2 identical over 10 bases. Per germline, CDR1 MNHEY and CDR2 SVGAGI. This CDR3 region has 14 residues. With 8 bases clipped from V and 3 bases from J, the junction kept 5 bases outside the gene matches.